The clone carrying this T cell receptor beta chain turned up a few times. Time point meaning: patch test 3, about 24 weeks after DPC sensitization. Specified treatment: therapeutic diphenylcyclopropenone sensitization with weekly scalp DPC. With 0 bases clipped from V and 8 bases from J, the junction kept 7 bases outside the gene matches. CDR3 length: 16 residues. CDR1 SGHVS and CDR2 FNYEAQ come from the germline V gene. The sample originates from a study of human T cells and chemical hapten exposure. TCRdb re-derived calls from the RACE reads in MiXCR, one entry per CDR3 protein. The profile shows roughly 100,000 distinct CDR3 sequences, less than 40% of them singletons.

The source of this sequence is a man aged 40-49 years with alopecia areata. Some clones in this sample may be carry-over from other donors' samples. This chain connects TRBV7-6 to TRBJ1-4; 9 bases are shared with TRBD1. The sequences come from whole blood, collected in connection with sensitization to the hapten diphenylcyclopropenone (DPC). CDR3: CASSLAAGTGREKLFF. CDR3 DNA sequence: TGTGCCAGCAGCTTAGCCGCCGGGACAGGGCGAGAAAAACTGTTTTTT.